This T cell receptor beta chain was found in a study of HIV-infected patients and healthy controls. The wider study: No general T-cell lymphocytopenia was present, and per-chain CDR3 totals resembled those of controls. Study-wide results and limits: HIV-infected patients shared fewer CDR3 sequences between individuals than healthy controls. The seeming recovery of the Gini index after therapy in HIV-infected patients vanished in size-matched data.

All unsorted peripheral T cells were captured because whole blood was used without fractionation. Alpha and beta constant-region primers primed reverse transcription of about 470 ng RNA. Each of the alpha and beta chains got its own library through chain-specific third strand synthesis with indices. A short first PCR added P5 and P7 adapter elements and a second index. Each CDR3 protein is one row after TCRdb ran MiXCR on the 5' RACE reads. The table has about 9,600 distinct CDR3 sequences, approximately 7% seen once. This clonotype has more than one count but fewer than ten. What it recognizes is unknown. CDR1 is SGHTA and CDR2 is FQGNSA in the germline V gene. CDR3 length: 11 residues. V dropped 2 bases and J dropped 11 bases, with 8 bases sitting between them.

The receptor comes from an adult with HIV infection. V and J are TRBV7-2 and TRBJ2-3, with a possible D match to TRBD2 (5 bases). Material: blood, obtained before antiretroviral therapy. The CDR3 is CASSLKRGQYF. DNA of the CDR3: TGTGCCAGCAGCTTAAAACGGGGGCAGTATTTT.